The TCR beta chain under discussion was sequenced for a study of graft-versus-host responses after intestinal transplantation. Across the whole study: Uniformly, recipients were administered anti-thymocyte globulin induction with subsequent tacrolimus and steroids for around 3 years. General observations from the study: After transplant, early declines in HvG clones were associated with peak levels of circulating GvH clones. Subjects displaying graft-donor T cell macrochimerism possessed elevated graft-versus-host to host-versus-graft clonal ratios inside allografts.

The CDR3 is 15 residues long. CDR1 and CDR2 (germline): MDHEN, SYDVKM. V lost 4 bases, J lost 6 bases, and 15 bases lay in between. Only in-frame clones appear in the TCRdb table, and some are missing; sequencing was by immunoSEQ multiplex PCR. The sample lists 80,000 or so clones; roughly 90% were seen once. Details on this clone: Its target is not known.

The sequence was obtained from a human patient who received an intestinal transplant, so some T cells may come from the graft donor. This rearrangement joins TRBV28 to TRBJ2-2; weak D call: TRBD1 (6 bases). The sample consisted of PBMCs, taken 98 days after intestinal transplantation. The CDR3 DNA is TGTGCCAGCAGTTCTCTCCCTGGGGGCCCCGGGGAGCTGTTTTTT. Translation: CASSSLPGGPGELFF.